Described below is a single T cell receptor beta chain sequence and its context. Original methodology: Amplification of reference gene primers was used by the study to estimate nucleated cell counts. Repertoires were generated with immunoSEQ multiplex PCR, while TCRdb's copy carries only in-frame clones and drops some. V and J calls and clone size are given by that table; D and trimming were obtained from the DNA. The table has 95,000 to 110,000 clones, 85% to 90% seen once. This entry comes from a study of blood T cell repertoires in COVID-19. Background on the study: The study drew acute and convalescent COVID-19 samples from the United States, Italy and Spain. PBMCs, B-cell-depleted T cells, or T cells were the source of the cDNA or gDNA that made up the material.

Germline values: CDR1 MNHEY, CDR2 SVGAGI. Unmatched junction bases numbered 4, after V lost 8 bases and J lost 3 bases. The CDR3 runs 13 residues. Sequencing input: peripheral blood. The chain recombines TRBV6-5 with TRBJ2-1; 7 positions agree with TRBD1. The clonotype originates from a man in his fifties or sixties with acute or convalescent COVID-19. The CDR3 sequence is CASRGQNYNEQFF. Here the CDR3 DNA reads TGTGCCAGCCGGGGACAGAACTACAATGAGCAGTTCTTC.